The present T cell receptor (beta chain) was sequenced within a study of shared clonotypes between healthy human individuals. Clones were sequenced by immunoSEQ multiplex PCR, and TCRdb holds only the in-frame ones, with some missing. Counted here are roughly 510,000 clones, over 60% occurring once; the ten biggest clones make up 12%. Germline CDR1 is SEHNR and CDR2 is FQNEAQ (reference sequence). There are 13 residues in the CDR3. The V segment lost 10 bases and the J segment 2 bases; nucleotides outside the gene matches: 3. HIV-negative, healthy adults without recent acute infections or vaccinations were the donors.

The sequence came from a woman between 40 and 50 years old in good health. Some clones in this sample may be carry-over from other donors' samples. The chain carries TRBV7-9 and TRBJ2-2; TRBD2 matches at 8 bases. The source material was PBMCs. CDR3 sequence (DNA): TGTGCCATCGGACTAGCCAACACCGGGGAGCTGTTTTTT. Translated: CAIGLANTGELFF.